This section outlines one T cell receptor (beta chain) sequence together with its context. Its antigen is as yet unknown. TCRdb's copy holds only in-frame clones and misses some; the assay was immunoSEQ multiplex PCR. The profile shows about 1,100 clones, 86% of them singletons. Lamina propria lymphocytes from surgical specimens were isolated on a density gradient before sorting. The data originate from a study of T cell repertoires in ileal Crohn's disease. About the study: All patients had surgery for stricturing (61%) or penetrating (around 39%) disease. Whole-study findings and limits: Compared with non-smokers, active smokers at surgery showed more clonal expansions. All patients with clonality above 26.8% had endoscopic recurrence. High-frequency clones were more common in sorted CD8 than CD4 cells.

Looked up from germline, CDR1 is SGHTA and CDR2 is FQGTGA. V shed 4 bases, J shed 6 bases, and the junction held 14 bases outside the gene matches. The CDR3 spans 17 residues. The chain employs TRBV7-3 and TRBJ1-2; TRBD1 agrees at 10 bases. The source of this sequence is an adult with Crohn's disease. The sample was CD4+ T cells sorted from the ileum. The chain's CDR3 is CASSSGTGVEGEDGYTF. The DNA of the CDR3 is TGTGCCAGCAGCTCCGGGACAGGGGTGGAAGGTGAAGATGGCTACACCTTC.